One and the same sample provided the 5 T cell receptor beta chains below, sequenced in a study of blood T cell repertoires in COVID-19. Only in-frame clones appear in the TCRdb table, and some are missing; sequencing was by immunoSEQ multiplex PCR. The sample has about 74,000 clones, roughly 90% seen once; the top ten hold over 1.2%. Input material: peripheral blood. The receptors come from a man aged 45-65 years with acute or convalescent COVID-19.

The genes are TRBV9 and TRBJ2-1; 7 nucleotides line up with TRBD1. Germline V gives CDR1 SGDLS, CDR2 YYNGEE. There are 15 residues in the CDR3. Trimming at V came to 2 bases and at J to 0 bases, leaving 2 bases not matched to a gene. CDR3 amino acids: CASSVRGLSYNEQFF. CDR3 in DNA: TGTGCCAGCAGCGTTAGGGGGCTCTCCTACAATGAGCAGTTCTTC. The variable domain in full, completed from reference TRBV9 and TRBJ2-1, reads DSGVTQTPKHLITATGQRVTLRCSPRSGDLSVYWYQQSLDQGLQFLIQYYNGEERAKGNILERFSAQQFPDLHSELNLSSLELGDSALYFCASSVRGLSYNEQFFGPGTRLTVL.

This sequence joins TRBV6-7 and TRBJ1-2; no clear D gene. TRBV6-7 is assigned to the ORF class and has an uncertain function. V was cut by 7 bases and J by 4 bases, with 16 bases left in between. The CDR3 spans 14 residues. The CDR3 sequence is CASKYGCTVYGYTF. The CDR3 nucleotides are TGTGCCAGCAAATACGGGTGTACCGTCTATGGCTACACCTTC.

The chain couples TRBV10-2 to TRBJ1-1; no definite D call. Trimming took 0 bases from V and 1 from J, leaving 6 bases between them. The CDR3 length is 14 residues. Germline-derived CDR1 and CDR2 are WSHSY and SAAADI. The chain's CDR3 is CASSESKKNTEAFF. The CDR3 DNA follows: TGCGCCAGCAGTGAGTCCAAAAAGAACACTGAAGCTTTCTTT.

The chain couples TRBV24-1 to TRBJ2-3, with TRBD1 as a possible D gene (7 bases). The CDR3 has 15 amino acids. V lost 4 bases and J lost 6, with 16 bases in between. Germline V gene sequence: CDR1 KGHDR, CDR2 SFDVKD. For the CDR3, the DNA is TGTGCCACCAGTGACGACACAGGGGCGGGGGATACGCAGTATTTT. This translates into CATSDDTGAGDTQYF.

V and J are TRBV7-9 and TRBJ2-7; 9 bases match TRBD1. CDR3 length: 15 amino acids. After removal of 5 bases from V and 2 bases from J, the junction contained 7 bases not matched to a gene. Per the germline V gene, CDR1 is SEHNR and CDR2 is FQNEAQ (reference sequence). CDR3 in DNA: TGTGCCAGCAGCCCGGGACAGGGAAAGACCTACGAGCAGTACGTC. Its protein product is CASSPGQGKTYEQYV.